This T cell receptor beta chain was recorded in a study of control samples from healthy donors and cancer patients. Libraries were prepared by immunoSEQ multiplex PCR; TCRdb keeps only in-frame clonotypes and omits some of them. This table holds approximately 79,000 clones, 89% found once. This TCR derives from a man aged 45 to 65 in good health. What was sequenced was blood.

The CDR3: CASGLFQANYGYTF. The CDR3 region has the DNA TGTGCTAGTGGTTTGTTCCAGGCTAACTATGGCTACACCTTC. The chain employs TRBV12-5 and TRBJ1-2; D gene ambiguous. Germline loops: CDR1 LGHNT, CDR2 FRNRAP. V dropped 2 bases and J dropped 0 bases, with 7 bases sitting between them. The CDR3 runs to 14 residues.